One and the same sample provided the 23 T cell receptor beta chains below, sequenced in a study of T cell responses to AZD1222 COVID-19 vaccine (dated by TCRdb to about 2021). Receptor amplification or capture employed the immunoSEQ multiplex PCR assay. Held by TCRdb, this immuneACCESS table contains in-frame sequences only and omits some clones. Under half of the omission traces to an unresolved V gene where checked; the cause of the rest is unknown. This sample gives fewer than 130,000 clones in total; roughly nine tenths of them show up just once. Jointly, the top ten make up 2.5% of the sample. Taken with the paper, the label for time point translates to: about 28 days (+/-7) after the second vaccine dose. The specimen was peripheral blood, collected 28 days after the second AZD1222 dose. The source is an adult who received the AZD1222 COVID-19 vaccine.

The J gene is TRBJ1-1, the V gene TRBV19; the D gene is possibly TRBD1 (6 bases). CDR1 is LNHDA and CDR2 is SQIVND in the germline V gene (reference sequence). V gave up 0 bases and J gave up 6 bases, with 14 bases separating them. The CDR3 is 15 residues long. CDR3 sequence reads: CASSIDHRDTAEAFF. As DNA, the CDR3 is TGTGCCAGTAGTATAGATCACAGGGATACGGCTGAAGCTTTCTTT.

This clone was detected a few times. This rearrangement joins TRBV7-2 to TRBJ2-2; 12 nucleotides match TRBD1. The CDR3 length is 14 residues. CDR1 and CDR2 (germline): SGHTA, FQGNSA. After removal of 7 bases from V and 6 bases from J, the junction contained 3 bases not matched to a gene. The CDR3, as DNA: TGTGCCAGCATGGGACAGGGGGCCTCCGGGGAGCTGTTTTTT. Protein: CASMGQGASGELFF.

The chain combines TRBV10-3 with TRBJ1-2; tentatively, D is TRBD1 (5 bases). V gave up 0 bases and J gave up 7 bases, with 9 bases separating them. Germline lookup yields CDR1 ENHRY and CDR2 SYGVKD. This CDR3 spans 13 amino acids. In nucleotides, the CDR3 is TGTGCCATCAGTGAGTCATCAGGGCTTGGCTACACCTTC. Translating gives CAISESSGLGYTF.

V usage is TRBV4-1 and J usage is TRBJ1-4, with TRBD1 matching 11 bases. In germline, CDR1 is MGHRA, CDR2 YSYEKL. This CDR3 is built from 15 residues. V lost 4 bases, J lost 8 bases, and 6 bases stayed unmatched. CDR3 bases: TGCGCCAGCAGCCCATGGGGACAGGGGGGAGAAAAACTGTTTTTT. This gives the protein CASSPWGQGGEKLFF.

J is TRBJ1-6 and V is TRBV5-4; D remains unclear. The CDR3 is 16 amino acids. CDR1 SGHNT and CDR2 YYREEE come from the germline V gene (reference sequence). Trimming took 0 bases from V and 0 from J, leaving 7 bases between them. CDR3 loop: CASSLGAFSYNSPLHF. In nucleotides, the CDR3 is TGTGCCAGCAGCTTGGGGGCATTCTCCTATAATTCACCCCTCCACTTT.

This rearrangement joins TRBV6-2 or TRBV6-3 to TRBJ2-7, with 9 bases matching TRBD2. In germline, CDR1 is MNHEY, CDR2 SVGEGT. V lost 0 bases, J lost 4 bases, and 7 bases stayed unmatched. CDR3 length equals 16 residues. Written as DNA, the CDR3 is TGTGCCAGCAGTTACTCGCCGGGACTAGCAGCTTACGAGCAGTACTTC. Protein: CASSYSPGLAAYEQYF.

The rearrangement links TRBV28 to TRBJ2-3, with D tentatively TRBD2 (5 bases). The CDR3 totals 13 residues. Per the germline V gene, CDR1 is MDHEN and CDR2 is SYDVKM. The V and J ends lost 7 bases and 6 bases respectively, with 14 bases between them. The CDR3 nucleotides are TGTGCCAGCACGAGGGAGATAGCGGATACGCAGTATTTT. Encoded protein: CASTREIADTQYF.

V is TRBV7-9 and J is TRBJ1-3; D not resolved. Trimming cost V 8 bases and J 0 bases, with 5 bases left between them. CDR1 is SEHNR and CDR2 is FQNEAQ in the germline V gene (reference sequence). The CDR3 length is 12 residues. The CDR3: CASASSGNTIYF. CDR3 in DNA: TGTGCCAGCGCGAGCTCTGGAAACACCATATATTTT.

V gene TRBV5-1 combines with J gene TRBJ2-1, with 8 bases fitting TRBD2. This CDR3 comprises 15 residues. With 4 bases clipped from V and 4 bases from J, the junction kept 7 bases outside the gene matches. Per the germline V gene, CDR1 is SGHRS and CDR2 is YFSETQ. The CDR3 nucleotides read TGCGCCAGCAGCCCAGGACTAGCTACTTACAATGAGCAGTTCTTC. It encodes CASSPGLATYNEQFF.

The rearrangement joins TRBV29-1 to TRBJ2-1; TRBD1 matches at 7 bases. Germline CDR1 and CDR2: SQVTM and ANQGSEA. V dropped 2 bases and J dropped 3; count of bases not matched to a gene: 10. This CDR3 has 16 residues. The CDR3 region is CSVEIGTGQSYNEQFF. The CDR3 DNA follows: TGCAGCGTTGAAATTGGAACGGGACAGAGCTACAATGAGCAGTTCTTC.

The rearrangement uses TRBV3-1 (or the pseudogene TRBV3-2) and TRBJ1-2, with unresolved D. Trimming left V 1 base short and J 2 bases short, with 8 bases between. The CDR3 consists of 14 residues. Germline V lookup: CDR1 LGHDT, CDR2 YNNKEL (reference sequence). The CDR3 nucleotides are TGTGCCAGCAGCCAAGGCTTAGGAAACTATGGCTACACCTTC. It translates to CASSQGLGNYGYTF.

CDR3 sequence (DNA): TGTGCCAGCAGTCCCCGCCCATCGGGCAACTATGGCTACACCTTC. Its translation: CASSPRPSGNYGYTF. The V and J genes are TRBV27 and TRBJ1-2, with D unresolved. The V gene's germline CDR1 is MNHEY and CDR2 SMNVEV (reference sequence). Trimming took off 5 bases at V and 2 bases at J, with 15 bases between the two ends. CDR3 length equals 15 residues.

The chain joins TRBV5-1 to TRBJ2-1; D might be TRBD2 (5 bases). In germline, CDR1 is SGHRS, CDR2 YFSETQ. Trimming cost V 3 bases and J 0 bases, with 16 bases left between them. The CDR3 is made up of 17 amino acids. CDR3 bases: TGCGCCAGCAGCTCCGGGCTAGCCTTACACTCCTACAATGAGCAGTTCTTC. This codes for CASSSGLALHSYNEQFF.

In its sample, this clone was seen a few times. The J gene is TRBJ1-5, the V gene TRBV5-3; 8 bases line up with TRBD1. TRBV5-3 is an ORF, with its function uncertain. Losses at the gene ends were 9 bases for V and 0 bases for J; bases not matched to a gene: 17. The CDR3 totals 18 residues. In DNA form, the CDR3 reads TGTGCCAAGAGCAGGGGGCACATTCACCCCTATAGCAATCAGCCCCAGCATTTT. Encoded protein: CAKSRGHIHPYSNQPQHF.

This sequence joins TRBV7-6 and TRBJ1-1; no firm D call. V lost 1 base to trimming and J lost 1 base, with 10 bases between them. Germline V CDR1 and CDR2: SGHVS, FNYEAQ. This CDR3 spans 15 amino acids. In nucleotides, the CDR3 is TGTGCCAGCAGCTTAGGCCGGGCAGAGAACACTGAAGCTTTCTTT. Residues: CASSLGRAENTEAFF. Variable domain in full (rest from reference TRBV7-6 and TRBJ1-1): GAGVSQSPRYKVTKRGQDVALRCDPISGHVSLYWYRQALGQGPEFLTYFNYEAQQDKSGLPNDRFSAERPEGSISTLTIQRTEQRDSAMYRCASSLGRAENTEAFFGQGTRLTVV.

The chain couples TRBV7-6 to TRBJ2-1, with 10 bases fitting TRBD2. J lost 0 bases, V lost 1 base, and 3 bases had no gene match. Germline V gene lookup returns CDR1 SGHVS and CDR2 FNYEAQ. The CDR3 is 17 residues long. This CDR3 is CASSLVPSGSSYNEQFF. The CDR3 DNA reads as TGTGCCAGCAGCTTAGTTCCTAGCGGGAGCTCCTACAATGAGCAGTTCTTC. Full variable domain (rest looked up from reference TRBV7-6 and TRBJ2-1): GAGVSQSPRYKVTKRGQDVALRCDPISGHVSLYWYRQALGQGPEFLTYFNYEAQQDKSGLPNDRFSAERPEGSISTLTIQRTEQRDSAMYRCASSLVPSGSSYNEQFFGPGTRLTVL.

The chain employs TRBV5-6 and TRBJ1-4; 9 positions match TRBD1. The V and J ends lost 2 bases and 4 bases, in that order; junction bases with no gene match: 6. This CDR3 has 16 residues. Germline V gives CDR1 SGHDT, CDR2 YYEEEE. The CDR3 sequence is CASSLMPTGGNEKLFF. The CDR3 region has the DNA TGTGCCAGCAGCTTAATGCCGACAGGGGGTAATGAAAAACTGTTTTTT.

This sequence joins TRBV15 and TRBJ2-7; TRBD1 aligns across 9 bases. Germline V gene data show CDR1 as LNHNV and CDR2 as YYDKDF (reference sequence). This CDR3 is built from 15 residues. With 2 bases clipped from V and 1 base from J, the junction kept 3 bases outside the gene matches. The CDR3 coding sequence is TGTGCCACCAGCAGAAGGGGACAGGGTTCCTACGAGCAGTACTTC. Protein: CATSRRGQGSYEQYF.

V and J are TRBV5-1 and TRBJ1-5; D is perhaps TRBD1 (5 bases). Germline V lookup: CDR1 SGHRS, CDR2 YFSETQ. V was clipped by 4 bases and J by 3 bases, with 11 bases between them. This CDR3 is built from 14 residues. The CDR3 nucleotides read TGCGCCAGCAGCCCCGGGGCTGACAATCAGCCCCAGCATTTT. Protein: CASSPGADNQPQHF.

V usage is TRBV6-1 and J usage is TRBJ1-2, with D possibly matching TRBD1 (6 bases). From germline, CDR1 is MNHNS and CDR2 SASEGT. V lost 2 bases, J lost 2 bases, and 18 bases lay in between. CDR3 length equals 17 residues. The CDR3 spells CASSELHGTPSNYGYTF. The CDR3 DNA reads TGTGCCAGCAGTGAATTACATGGGACACCGAGCAACTATGGCTACACCTTC.

The V call is TRBV5-6, the J call TRBJ1-3; D is ambiguous. The CDR3 has 15 amino acids. Germline V gives CDR1 SGHDT, CDR2 YYEEEE. With 1 base removed from V and 1 base from J, the gap between germline ends came to 9 bases. CDR3 sequence: CASSLPSGSGNTIYF. CDR3 coding DNA: TGTGCCAGCAGCTTGCCCTCAGGATCTGGAAACACCATATATTTT.

V usage is TRBV12-3 or TRBV12-4 and J usage is TRBJ2-5; D is unresolved. The CDR3 covers 12 residues. Trimming pared 4 bases from V and 5 bases from J, leaving 8 bases between. In DNA, the CDR3 is TGTGCCAGCAGTTCCACCCCCGAGACCCAGTACTTC. The encoded protein is CASSSTPETQYF.

The V gene is TRBV11-3, the J gene TRBJ2-7; D is undetermined. Trimming took 4 bases from V and 4 from J, leaving 14 bases between them. Germline CDR1 SGHNT, CDR2 YENEEA. CDR3 size: 14 residues. CDR3 in amino acids: CASSYGSGKYEQYF. The CDR3 nucleotides read TGTGCCAGCAGCTACGGATCAGGAAAGTACGAGCAGTACTTC.